The present T cell receptor beta chain was sequenced within a study (dated by TCRdb to 2014 to 2015). Describing the broader study: The study examined whether tumor-infiltrating Tregs in breast cancer are drawn from blood Tregs or arise in situ by conversion from other CD4+ T cell subsets. The paper as a whole reports these results and caveats: The larger-cohort validation was restricted to a single TCR beta V-J rearrangement rather than whole repertoires. Tumor-infiltrating Treg TCR alpha and beta sequences overlapped most with tumor naive CD4+ T cells, then with blood naive CD4+ T cells. Tumor memory CD4+ T cell TCR gene usage clustered with blood and lymph node memory CD4+ cells and lymph node naive CD4+ cells.

CD4+CD45RO+CD25- cells were isolated as memory CD4+ T cells. Tregs, naive and memory CD4+ T cells from tumor, blood and ipsilateral draining lymph nodes of a few breast cancer patients underwent full-length TCR alpha and beta sequencing. Ficoll density gradient centrifugation was used to isolate mononuclear cells from either lymph nodes or 45 to 65 ml of peripheral blood. Sorted cell populations were confirmed by FACS to exceed 90% purity. From its cysteine to its phenylalanine, the CDR3 spans 14 amino acids. Just the 42-base CDR3 DNA is kept, in frame starting at base 1. Germline trimming: 3 bases from V, 3 bases from J; junction bases outside gene matches: 3. CDR1 is given as SGHKS and CDR2 as YYEKEE, both from the germline V gene (reference sequence). This clonotype is identified as medium-sized (0.01 to 0.1%). Its cognate antigen has yet to be identified. Base qualities are not at hand, and no much larger clone is one base apart.

Full-length TCR variable regions were amplified by 5' RACE PCR with constant-region reverse primers, and semi-nested PCR with Nested Universal Primer A was subsequently performed. The ReliaPrep RNA Cell Miniprep System was used to extract total RNA, which was then reverse transcribed into 5'RACE-ready cDNA with the SMARTer RACE 5'/3' Kit. Multiplex adaptors were used to barcode full-length TCR alpha and beta libraries, and the barcoded libraries were sequenced on an Illumina MiSeq. In the authors' own workflow: Sequencing data were pooled across the five patients for each of nine subset-tissue groups and compared by unsupervised clustering of TCR gene usage. The Morisita-Horn index was used to calculate repertoire similarity, with shared sequences weighted according to their contribution to each repertoire. Using fastp at Q25 and MiXCR, TCRdb reprocessed the public reads and kept productive beta chains. Duplicate CDR3 protein sequences are folded into a single record with the most common DNA and genes. TCRdb, not the original authors, processed these V and J calls. A total of 25,000 to 40,000 distinct CDR3 sequences appear in this sample, approximately 25% of them only once. The ten largest clones capture around 4.7% of the sample.

The receptor's source is a female donor with breast cancer. This receptor chain uses TRBV5-5 and TRBJ1-5, and 7 junction bases match TRBD1. Sequenced input: memory CD4+ T cells sorted from blood. Explained via the paper, the cell subset or site label denotes: memory CD4+ T cells, CD4+CD45RO+CD25-. The CDR3: CASSSQGNNQPQHF. In nucleotide form, the sequence is TGTGCCAGCAGCTCACAGGGGAACAATCAGCCCCAGCATTTT. When the CDR3 is completed using the reference TRBV5-5 and TRBJ1-5 genes on either side, the full variable domain is DAGVTQSPTHLIKTRGQQVTLRCSPISGHKSVSWYQQVLGQGPQFIFQYYEKEERGRGNFPDRFSARQFPNYSSELNVNALLLGDSALYLCASSSQGNNQPQHFGDGTRLSIL.